This T cell receptor beta chain was identified during a study of blood T cells in healthy people across ages. Study results and limitations: More naive CD4+ cells and higher diversity marked long-lived donors relative to aged donors.

Per the germline V gene, CDR1 is ENHRY and CDR2 is SYGVKD. The CDR3 spans 15 residues. The V gene lost 3 bases and the J gene lost 1 base, with 12 bases spanning the gap. This clonotype showed up just a few times. Its target is unknown. Together with a sample-barcoded 5' primer, a J-beta primer mix was included in a second PCR lasting about 6 to 11 cycles. Every single cDNA molecule received a tag from a template-switch adaptor with 12 random nucleotides. TCRdb fed the 5' RACE reads into MiXCR, producing one record per CDR3 protein. The sample comprises just under 750,000 distinct CDR3 sequences, approximately 21% of which are singletons, and less than 25% rests with the top ten. Total RNA extraction produced at least 5 micrograms (per sample) for the study.

The source of this sequence is a man in his 70s in good health. The genes are TRBV10-3 and TRBJ1-2; a weak D match, TRBD1 (6 bases). Sequenced input: blood. In DNA, the CDR3 is TGTGCCATCAGTGATCCGGACAGAGTTAACTATGGCTACACCTTC. Amino acids: CAISDPDRVNYGYTF.